This is a list of T cell receptor beta chains from one sample in a study of T cell repertoires in cytomegalovirus infection. TCRdb re-analysed the reads in MiXCR, keeping a single row per CDR3 protein. The sample has roughly 640,000 distinct CDR3 sequences, approximately 24% seen once. The sample comprised CD8+ T cells from PBMCs. The origin of the receptors is a human donor in good health (CMV status not recorded). Some clones in this sample may be carry-over from other donors' samples. The conserved cysteine and the conserved F or W are not part of the CDR3 here.

cdr3_length | j_call | v_call | cdr3_aa
13 | TRBJ1-4 | TRBV27 | ASTRRGRSNEKLF
11 | TRBJ1-1 | TRBV7-4 | ASSPGQGGSAF
14 | TRBJ2-1 | TRBV29-1 | SVEDGTRGSYNEQF
12 | TRBJ2-5 | TRBV10-3 | AIWAGGYQETQY
13 | TRBJ1-1 | TRBV19 | ASSGTGYKNTEAF
10 | TRBJ2-1 | TRBV12-3/TRBV12-4 | ASAAGHNEQF
14 | TRBJ2-1 | TRBV5-4 | ASSLEVTGAGNEQF
12 | TRBJ1-1 | TRBV5-1 | ASSGGSTGSEAF
13 | TRBJ1-5 | TRBV2 | ASSDGQGSNQPQH
16 | TRBJ2-3 | TRBV5-1 | ASSLTPKAGGPTDTQY
14 | TRBJ2-3 | TRBV6-4 | ASSPLGRVSTDTQY
11 | TRBJ1-4 | TRBV20-1 | SASIRGDEKLF
12 | TRBJ1-2 | TRBV28 | ASSKTNRADGYT